This T cell receptor (beta chain) was profiled in a study of cytomegalovirus exposure and HLA in healthy donors. Notes on the study in general: Trimming of TCR beta V- and J-genes showed a link, identified in a later analysis, to a missense DCLRE1C variant. Association with HLA alleles at 0.05 false discovery rate was found for some 18,000 TCR beta sequences in a later analysis. Cytomegalovirus-associated TCR beta chains were listed, numbering 150 to 200.

60 Vbeta and 13 Jbeta primers were used in PCR. Clones were read by immunoSEQ multiplex PCR, and TCRdb kept only the in-frame ones, dropping some. The sample includes about 130,000 clones, about 74% of them seen just once. The CDR3 sequence is 15 residues long. Trimming removed 9 bases at V and 1 base at J, with 18 bases between. The germline V gene has CDR1 LNHDA and CDR2 SQIVND (reference sequence). Notes on this clone: The antigen is not known.

The sample was PBMCs. The receptor was isolated from a woman between 50 and 59 years old in good health and CMV-seropositive. The genes are TRBV19 and TRBJ1-1; D is undetermined. CDR3 DNA sequence: TGTGCCAGCACTTTATCGTCGCCCCAGAACACTGAAGCTTTCTTT. Its protein is CASTLSSPQNTEAFF.